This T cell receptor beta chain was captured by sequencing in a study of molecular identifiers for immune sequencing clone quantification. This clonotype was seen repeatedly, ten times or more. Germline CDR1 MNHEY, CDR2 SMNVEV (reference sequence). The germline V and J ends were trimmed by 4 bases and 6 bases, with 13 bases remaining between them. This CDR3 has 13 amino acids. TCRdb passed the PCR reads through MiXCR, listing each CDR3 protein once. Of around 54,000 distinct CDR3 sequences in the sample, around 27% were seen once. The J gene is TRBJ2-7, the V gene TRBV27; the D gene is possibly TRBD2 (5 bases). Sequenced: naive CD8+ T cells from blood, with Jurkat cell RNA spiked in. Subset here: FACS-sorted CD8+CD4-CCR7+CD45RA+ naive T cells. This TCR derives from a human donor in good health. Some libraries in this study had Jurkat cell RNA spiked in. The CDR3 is CASSYEGTGEQYF. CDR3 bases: TGTGCCAGCAGTTATGAGGGTACGGGCGAGCAGTACTTC.